This TCR beta chain was identified during a study of blood T cell repertoires in COVID-19. Study-level background: Acute and convalescent COVID-19 specimens originated in the United States, Italy and Spain. From T cells, B-cell-depleted T cells, or PBMCs came the material, which was cDNA or gDNA.

Enrolled through a virtual design, the participants were between roughly 18 and 100 years of age and came from about two dozen US areas. Clinical history reported by participants formed the basis on which cohorts were assigned. Produced via immunoSEQ multiplex PCR; TCRdb's table is partial and in-frame only. The sample yields about 400,000 clones, under 90% seen once. This CDR3 region has 16 residues. V dropped 3 bases and J dropped 3; count of bases not matched to a gene: 7. The germline gives CDR1 DFQATT, CDR2 SNEGSKA (reference sequence). V gene TRBV20-1 combines with J gene TRBJ2-3; 12 bases agree with TRBD2. Input material: PBMCs or T cells enriched from blood (not recorded which). The receptor was derived from a woman aged 25-40 years who had recovered from COVID-19. The CDR3 sequence is CSASATGTSGTDTQYF. In DNA form, the CDR3 reads TGCAGTGCTAGTGCCACCGGGACTAGCGGGACAGATACGCAGTATTTT.